This T cell receptor beta chain came from a study of Ad26.COV2.S vaccination and SARS-CoV-2 variants. Study results and caveats: Ad26.COV2.S recipients had broader spike-specific TCRs (P = 0.0014).

This sample's treatment: 15 to 20 received Ad26.COV2.S at low or high dose, single or two shots; roughly 5 received placebo; per-sample allocation not given. Sampling was performed 63 days after the first vaccine or placebo injection. V was shortened by 0 bases and J by 2 bases, with 17 bases between the two germline ends. Germline CDR1 is SGHDN and CDR2 is FVKESK. There are 19 residues in the CDR3. About this clone itself: The antigen remains unidentified.

Measured with immunoSEQ multiplex PCR; TCRdb has only the in-frame clones, and not every one. The sample lists approximately 300,000 clones, just under 85% occurring once. The sequence was collected from a person between 18 and 65 years old who received the Ad26.COV2.S COVID-19 vaccine or a placebo. This specimen was peripheral blood, taken in a trial of Ad26.COV2.S vaccine versus placebo. This chain connects TRBV14 to TRBJ1-6; D uncertain. This CDR3 is CASSQESSLLGAYNSPLHF. In DNA, the CDR3 is TGTGCCAGCAGCCAAGAATCGTCCCTCCTCGGCGCCTATAATTCACCCCTCCACTTT.